This TCR beta chain is from a study of T-cell memory formation after mild COVID-19 (dated by TCRdb to about 2021). In terms of the full investigation: TCR sequence clusters from the two donors were found to be largely donor specific. T-cell clones expanding and contracting after mild COVID-19 in a couple of donors were tracked by longitudinal TCRalpha and TCRbeta repertoire sequencing. Two young, previously healthy adult volunteers made up the cohort, one male and one female.

General findings and caveats noted by the study authors: Some responding clones were detected in pre-infection memory, suggesting pre-existing cross-reactive memory T cells joined the SARS-CoV-2 response. Whether the second-wave clones peaking on day 37 were SARS-CoV-2 specific was not confirmed. Clones that contracted from day 15 to 85 showed balanced CD4/CD8 phenotypes, whereas a second wave of clones that expanded from day 15 to 37 leaned towards CD4+. Contracting CD4+ clones appeared mostly in the CM and EM memory subsets, whereas CD8+ clones were enriched in EMRA. Only a couple of mild cases were covered in the study, and larger cohorts including severe cases with pre-infection samples were considered necessary.

Ficoll-Paque density gradient centrifugation was the method used to isolate PBMCs. Instrument used: Illumina NovaSeq 6000. TCRalpha and TCRbeta cDNA libraries were constructed by 5'RACE with constant-segment primers, with sample barcodes and unique molecular identifiers being introduced. RNA was extracted from every sample with Trizol reagent. Libraries were amplified in two PCR steps, with a second sample barcode and Illumina TruSeq adapters added in the second step. The libraries were sequenced on an Illumina NovaSeq using 2 x 150 bp paired-end reads. The published analysis was carried out like this. With migec v1.2.7, reads were demultiplexed and then collapsed into UMI-guided consensus sequences. Using mixcr v2.1.11, the UMI consensuses were aligned to TRA and TRB V and J templates and assembled into clonotypes. Clonotypes were classified as expanded or contracted when called significant by both edgeR and NoisET, with noise models trained on biological replicates. For edgeR calls, the cutoffs were a false discovery rate-adjusted p below 0.01 and a log2 fold-change threshold of 1. As an exploratory analysis of dynamics, max-normalized trajectories of the 1000 most abundant clonotypes were examined by PCA with hierarchical clustering. Separately sequenced CD4+ and CD8+ repertoires were used to assign the CD4 or CD8 phenotype of responding clones. TCRdb trimmed the raw reads at Q25, called clones with MiXCR and kept productive beta chains. CDR3 protein duplicates are merged, each entry listing the most common genes and DNA. These V and J calls are TCRdb output, not the study's own analysis. A total of hundreds of thousands of distinct CDR3 sequences appear in this sample, 25% to 30% of them only once. The ten largest clones take up roughly 12% of the sample.

The CDR3 runs 18 amino acids, cysteine and phenylalanine included. Kept here is only the CDR3 DNA, which spans 54 bases and is read in frame from base 1. A note on this clonotype: What antigen it recognizes has not been identified. One base away there is no much larger clone; base qualities are not given.

The rearranged chain carries TRBV21-1 and TRBJ2-4; the table calls TRBD2, which could not be checked here. TRBV21-1 is a known pseudogene. Source material: PBMCs or a T cell subset sorted from them (not recorded which). This TCR derives from an adult woman who had mild COVID-19 (a few samples of this study predate the infection). The sample titles of this study are shuffled in the database, so cell type and time point are left out; the donor was told from shared clones. The CDR3: CASRGIEGQALAKNIQYF. The DNA sequence is given as TGTGCCAGCAGGGGAATTGAAGGGCAGGCCCTAGCCAAAAACATTCAGTACTTC.